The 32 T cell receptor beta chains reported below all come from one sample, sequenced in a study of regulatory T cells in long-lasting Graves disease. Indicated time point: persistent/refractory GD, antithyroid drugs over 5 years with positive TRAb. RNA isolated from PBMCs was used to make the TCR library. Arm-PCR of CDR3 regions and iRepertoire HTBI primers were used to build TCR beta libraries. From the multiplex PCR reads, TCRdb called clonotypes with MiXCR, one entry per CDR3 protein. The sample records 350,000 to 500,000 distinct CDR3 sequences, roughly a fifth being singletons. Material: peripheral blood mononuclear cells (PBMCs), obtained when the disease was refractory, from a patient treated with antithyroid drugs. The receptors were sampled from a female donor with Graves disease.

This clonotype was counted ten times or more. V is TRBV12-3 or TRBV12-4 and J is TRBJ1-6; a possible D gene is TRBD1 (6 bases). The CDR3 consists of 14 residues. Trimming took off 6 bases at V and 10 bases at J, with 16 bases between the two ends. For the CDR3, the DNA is TGTGCCAGCAGCCGGGCAGGGGTGGGATCACCCCTCCACTTT. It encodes CASSRAGVGSPLHF.

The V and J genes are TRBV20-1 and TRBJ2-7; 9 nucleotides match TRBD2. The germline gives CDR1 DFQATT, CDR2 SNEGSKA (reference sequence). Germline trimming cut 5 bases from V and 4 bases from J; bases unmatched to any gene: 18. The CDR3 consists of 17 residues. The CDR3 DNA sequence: TGCAGTGCTGACGCCGGAGGGCTAGCGGGAAGAGGATACGAGCAGTACTTC. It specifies CSADAGGLAGRGYEQYF.

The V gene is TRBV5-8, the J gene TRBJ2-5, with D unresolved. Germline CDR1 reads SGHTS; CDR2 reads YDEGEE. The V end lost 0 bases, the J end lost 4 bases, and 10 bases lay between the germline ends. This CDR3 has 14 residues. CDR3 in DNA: TGTGCCAGCAGCTTGGTACTGGGCCCAGAGACCCAGTACTTC. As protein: CASSLVLGPETQYF.

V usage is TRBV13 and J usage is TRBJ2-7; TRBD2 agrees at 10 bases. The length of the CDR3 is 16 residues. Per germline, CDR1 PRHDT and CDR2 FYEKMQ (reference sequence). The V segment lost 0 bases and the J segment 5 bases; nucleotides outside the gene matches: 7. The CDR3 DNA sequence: TGTGCCAGCAGCTTAGGCGGTAGCGGGAGGTCCAACGAGCAGTACTTC. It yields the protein CASSLGGSGRSNEQYF.

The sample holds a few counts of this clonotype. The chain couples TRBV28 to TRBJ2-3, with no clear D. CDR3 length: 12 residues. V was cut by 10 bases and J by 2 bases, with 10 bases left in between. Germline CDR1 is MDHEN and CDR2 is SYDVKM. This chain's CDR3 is CATQWDTDTQYF. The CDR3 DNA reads TGTGCCACCCAATGGGACACAGATACGCAGTATTTT.

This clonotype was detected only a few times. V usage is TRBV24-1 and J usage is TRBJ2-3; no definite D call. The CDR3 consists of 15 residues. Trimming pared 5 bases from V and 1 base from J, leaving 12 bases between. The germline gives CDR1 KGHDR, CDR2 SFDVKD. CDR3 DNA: TGTGCCACCAGTGCCCGACGGACGGGCACAGATACGCAGTATTTT. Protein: CATSARRTGTDTQYF.

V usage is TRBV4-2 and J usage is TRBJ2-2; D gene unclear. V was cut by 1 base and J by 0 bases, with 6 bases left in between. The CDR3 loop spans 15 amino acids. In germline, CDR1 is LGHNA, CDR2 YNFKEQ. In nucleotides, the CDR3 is TGTGCCAGCAGCCAAGGGGGTACGAACACCGGGGAGCTGTTTTTT. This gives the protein CASSQGGTNTGELFF.

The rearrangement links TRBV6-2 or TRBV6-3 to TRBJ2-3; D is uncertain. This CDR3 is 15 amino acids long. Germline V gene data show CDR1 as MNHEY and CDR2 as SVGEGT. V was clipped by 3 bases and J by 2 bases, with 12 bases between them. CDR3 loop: CASSYRQDHTDTQYF. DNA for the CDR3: TGTGCCAGCAGTTATCGGCAGGACCACACAGATACGCAGTATTTT.

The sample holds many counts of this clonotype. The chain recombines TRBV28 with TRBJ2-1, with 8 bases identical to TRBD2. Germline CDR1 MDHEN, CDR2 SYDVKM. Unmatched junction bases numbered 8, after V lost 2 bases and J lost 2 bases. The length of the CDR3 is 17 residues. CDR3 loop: CASSLAAGGNPYNEQFF. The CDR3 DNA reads TGTGCCAGCAGTTTAGCGGCGGGAGGTAACCCCTACAATGAGCAGTTCTTC.

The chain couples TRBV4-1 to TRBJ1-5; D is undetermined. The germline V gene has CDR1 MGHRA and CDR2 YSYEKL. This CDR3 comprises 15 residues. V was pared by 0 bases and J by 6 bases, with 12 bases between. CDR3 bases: TGCGCCAGCAGCCAAGAGTCGATGGGCTTTCAGCCCCAGCATTTT. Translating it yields CASSQESMGFQPQHF.

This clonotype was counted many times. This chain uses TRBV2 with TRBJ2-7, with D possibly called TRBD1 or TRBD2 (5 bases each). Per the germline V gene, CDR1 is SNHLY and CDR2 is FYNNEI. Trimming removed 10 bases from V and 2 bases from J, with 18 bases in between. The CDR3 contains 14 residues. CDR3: CATAKGTAPYEQYF. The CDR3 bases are TGTGCCACAGCAAAGGGGACGGCACCCTACGAGCAGTACTTC.

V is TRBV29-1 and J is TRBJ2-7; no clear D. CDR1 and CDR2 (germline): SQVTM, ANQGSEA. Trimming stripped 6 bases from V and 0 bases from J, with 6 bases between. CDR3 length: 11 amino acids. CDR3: CSVRSSYEQYF. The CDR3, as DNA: TGCAGCGTCAGGAGCTCCTACGAGCAGTACTTC.

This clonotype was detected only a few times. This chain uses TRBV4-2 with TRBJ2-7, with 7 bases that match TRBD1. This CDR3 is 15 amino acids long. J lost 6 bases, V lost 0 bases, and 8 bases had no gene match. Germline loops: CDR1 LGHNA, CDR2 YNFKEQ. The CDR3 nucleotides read TGTGCCAGCAGCCAAGATGGGACAGTTGCTCCCGAGCAGTACTTC. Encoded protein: CASSQDGTVAPEQYF.

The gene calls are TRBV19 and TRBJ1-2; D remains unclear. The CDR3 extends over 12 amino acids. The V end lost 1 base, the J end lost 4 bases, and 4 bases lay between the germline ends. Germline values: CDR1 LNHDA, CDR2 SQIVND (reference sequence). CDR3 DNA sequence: TGTGCCAGTAGTATAGCTGGCTATGGCTACACCTTC. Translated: CASSIAGYGYTF.

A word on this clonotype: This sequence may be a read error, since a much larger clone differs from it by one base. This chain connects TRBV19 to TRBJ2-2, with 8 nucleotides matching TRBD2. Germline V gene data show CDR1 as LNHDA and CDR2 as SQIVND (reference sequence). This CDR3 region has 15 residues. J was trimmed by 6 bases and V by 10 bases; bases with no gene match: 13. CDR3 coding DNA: TGTGCCACCTCCATGAGGCCCGGGAGGGCCGGGGAGCTGTTTTTT. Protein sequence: CATSMRPGRAGELFF.

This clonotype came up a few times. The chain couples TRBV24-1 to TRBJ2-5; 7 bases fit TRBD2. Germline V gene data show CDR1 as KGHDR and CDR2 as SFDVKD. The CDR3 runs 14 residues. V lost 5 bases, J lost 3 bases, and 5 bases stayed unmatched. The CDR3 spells CATSGAGVEETQYF. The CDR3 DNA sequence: TGTGCCACCAGTGGCGCGGGAGTGGAAGAGACCCAGTACTTC.

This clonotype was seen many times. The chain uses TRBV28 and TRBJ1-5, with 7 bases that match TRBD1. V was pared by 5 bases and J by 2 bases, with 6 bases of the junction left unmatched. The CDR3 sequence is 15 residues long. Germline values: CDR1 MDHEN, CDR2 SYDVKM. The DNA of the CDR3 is TGTGCCAGCAGTGTCAGGGGGTACGGCAATCAGCCCCAGCATTTT. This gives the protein CASSVRGYGNQPQHF.

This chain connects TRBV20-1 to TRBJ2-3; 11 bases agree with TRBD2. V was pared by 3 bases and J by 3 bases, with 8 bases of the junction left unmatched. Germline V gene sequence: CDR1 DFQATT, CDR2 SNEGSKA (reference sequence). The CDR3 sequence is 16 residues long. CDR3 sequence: CSARTSGNVRTDTQYF. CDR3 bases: TGCAGTGCTAGGACTAGCGGGAATGTTAGGACAGATACGCAGTATTTT.

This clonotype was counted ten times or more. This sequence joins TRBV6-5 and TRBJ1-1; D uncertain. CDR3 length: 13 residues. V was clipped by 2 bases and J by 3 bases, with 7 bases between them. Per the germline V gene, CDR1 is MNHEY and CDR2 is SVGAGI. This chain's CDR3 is CASSYGVDTEAFF. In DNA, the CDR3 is TGTGCCAGCAGTTACGGAGTGGACACTGAAGCTTTCTTT.

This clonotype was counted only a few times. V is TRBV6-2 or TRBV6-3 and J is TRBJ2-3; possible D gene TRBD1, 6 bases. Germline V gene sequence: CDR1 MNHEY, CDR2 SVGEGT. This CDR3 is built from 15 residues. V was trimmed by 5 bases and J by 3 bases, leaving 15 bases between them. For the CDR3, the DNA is TGTGCCAGCAGTGAAGGGGGTCAGGCTACAGATACGCAGTATTTT. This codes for CASSEGGQATDTQYF.

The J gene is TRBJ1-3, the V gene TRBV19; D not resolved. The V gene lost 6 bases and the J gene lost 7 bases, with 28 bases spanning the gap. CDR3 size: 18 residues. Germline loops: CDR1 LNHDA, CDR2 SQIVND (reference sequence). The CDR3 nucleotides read TGTGCCAGTAGACAAACAGCCACAGCGGCTTTTCTCTGGAACACCATATATTTT. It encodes CASRQTATAAFLWNTIYF.

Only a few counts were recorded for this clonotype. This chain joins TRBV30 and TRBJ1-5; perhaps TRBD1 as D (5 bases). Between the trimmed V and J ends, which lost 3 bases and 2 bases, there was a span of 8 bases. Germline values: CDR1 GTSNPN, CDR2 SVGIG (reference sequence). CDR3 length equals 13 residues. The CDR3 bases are TGTGCCTGGAGACCGGGGGGCAATCAGCCCCAGCATTTT. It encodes CAWRPGGNQPQHF.

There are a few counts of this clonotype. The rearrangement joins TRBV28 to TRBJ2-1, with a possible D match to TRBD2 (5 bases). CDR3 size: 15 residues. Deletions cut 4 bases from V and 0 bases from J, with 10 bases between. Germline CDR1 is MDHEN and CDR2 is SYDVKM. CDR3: CASSSERISYNEQFF. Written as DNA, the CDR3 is TGTGCCAGCAGTTCCGAGCGGATCTCCTACAATGAGCAGTTCTTC.

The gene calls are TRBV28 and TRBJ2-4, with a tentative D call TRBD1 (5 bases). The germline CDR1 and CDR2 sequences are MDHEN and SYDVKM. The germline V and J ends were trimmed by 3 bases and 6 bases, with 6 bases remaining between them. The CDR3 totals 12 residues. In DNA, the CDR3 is TGTGCCAGCAGTTTCGACAGAAACATTCAGTACTTC. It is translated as CASSFDRNIQYF.

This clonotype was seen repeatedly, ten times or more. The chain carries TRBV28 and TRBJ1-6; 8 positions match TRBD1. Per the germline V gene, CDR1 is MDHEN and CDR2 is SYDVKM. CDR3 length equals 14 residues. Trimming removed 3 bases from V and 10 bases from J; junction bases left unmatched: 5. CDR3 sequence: CASSFPTGESPLHF. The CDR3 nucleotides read TGTGCCAGCAGTTTCCCGACAGGGGAATCACCCCTCCACTTT. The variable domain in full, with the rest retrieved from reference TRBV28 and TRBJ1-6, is DVKVTQSSRYLVKRTGEKVFLECVQDMDHENMFWYRQDPGLGLRLIYFSYDVKMKEKGDIPEGYSVSREKKERFSLILESASTNQTSMYLCASSFPTGESPLHFGNGTRLTVT.

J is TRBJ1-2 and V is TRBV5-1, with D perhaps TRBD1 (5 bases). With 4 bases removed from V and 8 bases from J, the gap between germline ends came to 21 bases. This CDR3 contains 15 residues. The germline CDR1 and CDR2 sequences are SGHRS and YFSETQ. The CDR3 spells CASSNDSKGIIGYTF. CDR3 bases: TGCGCCAGCAGCAACGACTCCAAGGGGATAATCGGCTACACCTTC.

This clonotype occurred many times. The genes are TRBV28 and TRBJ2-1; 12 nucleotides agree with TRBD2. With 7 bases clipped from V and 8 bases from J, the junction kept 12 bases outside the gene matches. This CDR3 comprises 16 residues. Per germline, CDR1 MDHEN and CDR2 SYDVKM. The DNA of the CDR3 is TGTGCCAGCACCCTATCCGGACTAGCGGGGTGGGATGAGCAGTTCTTC. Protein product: CASTLSGLAGWDEQFF.

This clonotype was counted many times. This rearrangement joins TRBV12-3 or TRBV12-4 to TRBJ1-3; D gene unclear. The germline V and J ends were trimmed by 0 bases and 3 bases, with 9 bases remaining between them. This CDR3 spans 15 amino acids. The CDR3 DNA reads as TGTGCCAGCAGTTTAGCGCCTCCGGGTGGAAACACCATATATTTT. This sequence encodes CASSLAPPGGNTIYF.

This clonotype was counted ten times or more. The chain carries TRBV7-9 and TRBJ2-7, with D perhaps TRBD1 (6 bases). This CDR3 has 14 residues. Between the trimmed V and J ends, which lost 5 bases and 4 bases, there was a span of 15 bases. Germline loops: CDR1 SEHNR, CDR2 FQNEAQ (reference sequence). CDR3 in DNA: TGTGCCAGCAGCATACCGGGACACCATTACGAGCAGTACTTC. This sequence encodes CASSIPGHHYEQYF.

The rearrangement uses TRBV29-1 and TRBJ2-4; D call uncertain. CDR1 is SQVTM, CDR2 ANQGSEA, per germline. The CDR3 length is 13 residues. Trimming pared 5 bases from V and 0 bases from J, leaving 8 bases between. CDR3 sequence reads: CSVSQLAKNIQYF. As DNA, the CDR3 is TGCAGCGTTTCACAACTAGCCAAAAACATTCAGTACTTC.

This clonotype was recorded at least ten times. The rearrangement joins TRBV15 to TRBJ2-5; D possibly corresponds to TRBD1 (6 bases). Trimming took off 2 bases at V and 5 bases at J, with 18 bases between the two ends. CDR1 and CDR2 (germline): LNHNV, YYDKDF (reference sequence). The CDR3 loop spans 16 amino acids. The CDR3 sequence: CATSRPMGQGMETQYF. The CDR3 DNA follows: TGTGCCACCAGCAGACCTATGGGCCAGGGGATGGAGACCCAGTACTTC.

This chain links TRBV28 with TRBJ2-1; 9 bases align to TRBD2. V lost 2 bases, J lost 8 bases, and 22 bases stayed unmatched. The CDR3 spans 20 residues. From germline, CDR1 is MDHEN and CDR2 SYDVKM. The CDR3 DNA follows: TGTGCCAGCAGTTTAGTCCAAGCCCTTAAGGCGGGAGGGCCTGGGTATGAGCAGTTCTTC. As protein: CASSLVQALKAGGPGYEQFF. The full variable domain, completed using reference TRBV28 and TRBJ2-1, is DVKVTQSSRYLVKRTGEKVFLECVQDMDHENMFWYRQDPGLGLRLIYFSYDVKMKEKGDIPEGYSVSREKKERFSLILESASTNQTSMYLCASSLVQALKAGGPGYEQFFGPGTRLTVL.